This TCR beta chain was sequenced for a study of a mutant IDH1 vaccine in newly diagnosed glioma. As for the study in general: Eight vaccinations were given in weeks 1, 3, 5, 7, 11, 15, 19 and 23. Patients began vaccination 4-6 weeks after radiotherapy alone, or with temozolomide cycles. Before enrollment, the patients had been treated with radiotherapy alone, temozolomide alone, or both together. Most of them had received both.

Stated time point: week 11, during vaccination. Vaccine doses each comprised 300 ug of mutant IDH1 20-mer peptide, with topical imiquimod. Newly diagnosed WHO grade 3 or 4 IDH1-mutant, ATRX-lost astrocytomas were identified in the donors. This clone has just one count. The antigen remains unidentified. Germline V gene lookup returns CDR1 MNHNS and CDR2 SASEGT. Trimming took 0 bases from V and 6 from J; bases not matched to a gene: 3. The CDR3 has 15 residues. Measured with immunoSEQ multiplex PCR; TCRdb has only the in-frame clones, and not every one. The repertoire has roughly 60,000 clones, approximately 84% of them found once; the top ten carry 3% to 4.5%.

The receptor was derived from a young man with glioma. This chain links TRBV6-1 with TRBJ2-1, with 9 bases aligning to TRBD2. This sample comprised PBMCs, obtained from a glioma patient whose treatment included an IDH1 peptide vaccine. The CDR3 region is CASSEASGGPNEQFF. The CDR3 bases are TGTGCCAGCAGTGAAGCTAGCGGGGGCCCCAATGAGCAGTTCTTC.